Sequencing of this T cell receptor (beta chain) was carried out in a study of cytomegalovirus exposure and HLA in healthy donors. The study, taken as a whole, reports: The classifier reportedly diagnosed cytomegalovirus status with high sensitivity and specificity.

The PCR had 60 Vbeta and 13 Jbeta primers. Per the authors' pipeline: Tens of millions of unique TCR beta chains, 9.5 million to 14 million shared, were counted in a later analysis. The assay was immunoSEQ multiplex PCR, and TCRdb's table has in-frame clones only and misses some. For V, J and clone size, that table is used; D and trimming come from the DNA. The data show about 120,000 clones, 77% seen once. This clone was observed a single time. Its antigen remains unknown. The CDR3 sequence is 16 residues long. Losses at the gene ends were 1 base for V and 4 bases for J; bases not matched to a gene: 8. The germline V gene encodes CDR1 SNHLY and CDR2 FYNNEI.

Source material: PBMCs. This sequence originates from a man between 18 and 35 years old in good health and CMV-seropositive. J is TRBJ2-7 and V is TRBV2; the match to TRBD2 covers 9 bases. CDR3 nucleotide sequence: TGTGCCAGCAGTGAAGAGGGGCGGGGGGGCGTATACGAGCAGTACTTC. It specifies CASSEEGRGGVYEQYF.